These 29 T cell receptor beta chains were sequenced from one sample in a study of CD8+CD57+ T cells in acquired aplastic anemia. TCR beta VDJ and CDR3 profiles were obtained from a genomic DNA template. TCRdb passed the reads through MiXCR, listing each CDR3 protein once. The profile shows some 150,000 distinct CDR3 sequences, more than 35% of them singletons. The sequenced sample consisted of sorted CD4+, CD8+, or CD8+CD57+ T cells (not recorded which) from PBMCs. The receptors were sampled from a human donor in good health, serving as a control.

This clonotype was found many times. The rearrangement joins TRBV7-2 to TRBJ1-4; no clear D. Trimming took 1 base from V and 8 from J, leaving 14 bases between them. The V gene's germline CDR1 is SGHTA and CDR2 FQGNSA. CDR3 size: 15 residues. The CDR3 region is CASSLVGSRGEKLFF. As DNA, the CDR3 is TGTGCCAGCAGCTTAGTCGGGTCGCGGGGAGAAAAACTGTTTTTT.

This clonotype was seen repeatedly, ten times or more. CDR3 in DNA: TGTGCCAGCAGCCAAGACAACAGGGGCGAAGCTTTCTTT. Translation gives CASSQDNRGEAFF. The rearrangement uses TRBV3-1 and TRBJ1-1, with 7 bases that match TRBD1. The germline CDR1 and CDR2 sequences are LGHDT and YNNKEL (reference sequence). The J segment lost 8 bases and the V segment lost 0 bases, leaving 3 bases of the junction unmatched. This CDR3 is built from 13 residues. The entire variable domain, with the rest obtained from reference TRBV3-1 and TRBJ1-1, is as follows: DTAVSQTPKYLVTQMGNDKSIKCEQNLGHDTMYWYKQDSKKFLKIMFSYNNKELIINETVPNRFSPKSPDKAHLNLHINSLELGDSAVYFCASSQDNRGEAFFGQGTRLTVV.

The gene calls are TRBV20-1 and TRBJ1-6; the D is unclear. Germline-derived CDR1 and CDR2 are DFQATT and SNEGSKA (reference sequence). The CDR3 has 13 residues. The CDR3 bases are TGCACTACGGACGGCGCGGTAACCTCACCCCTCCACTTT. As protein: CTTDGAVTSPLHF.

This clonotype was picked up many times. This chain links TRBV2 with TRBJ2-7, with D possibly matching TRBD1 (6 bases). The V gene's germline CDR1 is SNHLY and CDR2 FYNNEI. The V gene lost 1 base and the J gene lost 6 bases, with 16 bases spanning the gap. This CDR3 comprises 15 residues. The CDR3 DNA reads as TGTGCCAGCAGTGAAGGGAGAACAGGGCCTAGCGAGCAGTACTTC. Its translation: CASSEGRTGPSEQYF. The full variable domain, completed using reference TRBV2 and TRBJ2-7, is EPEVTQTPSHQVTQMGQEVILRCVPISNHLYFYWYRQILGQKVEFLVSFYNNEISEKSEIFDDQFSVERPDGSNFTLKIRSTKLEDSAMYFCASSEGRTGPSEQYFGPGTRLTVT.

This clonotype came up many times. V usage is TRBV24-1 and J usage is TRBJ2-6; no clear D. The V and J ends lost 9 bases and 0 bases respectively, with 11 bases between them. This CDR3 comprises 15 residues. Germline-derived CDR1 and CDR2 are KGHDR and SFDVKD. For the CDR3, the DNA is TGTGCCACCGGGGATATGCTCTCTGGGGCCAACGTCCTGACTTTC. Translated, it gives CATGDMLSGANVLTF.

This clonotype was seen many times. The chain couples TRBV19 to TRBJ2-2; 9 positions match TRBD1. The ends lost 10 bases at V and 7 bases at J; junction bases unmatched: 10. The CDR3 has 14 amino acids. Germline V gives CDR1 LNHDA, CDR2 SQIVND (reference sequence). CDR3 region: CATHRTGGFGELFF. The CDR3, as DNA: TGTGCCACCCATCGAACAGGGGGCTTCGGGGAGCTGTTTTTT.

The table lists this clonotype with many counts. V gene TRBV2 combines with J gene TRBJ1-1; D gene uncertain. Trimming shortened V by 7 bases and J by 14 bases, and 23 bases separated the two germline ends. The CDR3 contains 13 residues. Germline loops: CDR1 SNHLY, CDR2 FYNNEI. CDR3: CASTEGLEGRSFF. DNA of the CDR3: TGTGCCAGCACCGAAGGGCTGGAAGGGCGATCATTCTTT.

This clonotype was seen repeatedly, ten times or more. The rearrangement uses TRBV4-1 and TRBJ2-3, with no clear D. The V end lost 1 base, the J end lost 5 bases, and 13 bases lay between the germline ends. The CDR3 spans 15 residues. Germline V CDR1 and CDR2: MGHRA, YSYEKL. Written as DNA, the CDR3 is TGCGCCAGCAGCCAAGGGTTCGTAGGAAGAGATACGCAGTATTTT. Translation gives CASSQGFVGRDTQYF.

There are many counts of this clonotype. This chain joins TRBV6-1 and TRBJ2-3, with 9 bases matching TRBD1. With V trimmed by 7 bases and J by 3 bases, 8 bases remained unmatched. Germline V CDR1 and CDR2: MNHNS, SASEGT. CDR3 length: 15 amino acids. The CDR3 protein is CASTGQGKRTDTQYF. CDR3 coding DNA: TGTGCCAGCACGGGACAGGGTAAGAGGACAGATACGCAGTATTTT.

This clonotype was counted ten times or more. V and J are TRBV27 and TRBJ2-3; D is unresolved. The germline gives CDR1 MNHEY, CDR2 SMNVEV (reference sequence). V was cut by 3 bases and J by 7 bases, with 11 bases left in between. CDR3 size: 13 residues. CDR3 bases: TGTGCCAGCAGTTTGCGTAGCAGGAATACGCAGTATTTT. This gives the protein CASSLRSRNTQYF.

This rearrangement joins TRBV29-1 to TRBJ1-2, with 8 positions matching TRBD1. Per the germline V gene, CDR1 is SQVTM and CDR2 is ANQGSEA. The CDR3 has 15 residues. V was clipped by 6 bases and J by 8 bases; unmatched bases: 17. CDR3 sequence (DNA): TGCAGCGTAGGACAGGGACCCGGAGATATATACGGCTACACCTTC. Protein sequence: CSVGQGPGDIYGYTF.

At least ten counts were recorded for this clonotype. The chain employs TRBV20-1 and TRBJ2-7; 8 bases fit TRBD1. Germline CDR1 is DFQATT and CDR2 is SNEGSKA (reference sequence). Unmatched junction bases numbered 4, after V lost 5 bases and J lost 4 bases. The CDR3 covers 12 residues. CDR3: CSAVDREYEQYF. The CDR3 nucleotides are TGCAGTGCTGTGGACAGGGAGTACGAGCAGTACTTC.

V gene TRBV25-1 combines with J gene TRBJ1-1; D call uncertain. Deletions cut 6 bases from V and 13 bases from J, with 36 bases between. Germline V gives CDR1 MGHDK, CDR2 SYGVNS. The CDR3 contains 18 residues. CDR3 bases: TGTGCCAGCAGCCTAAGCCCCCCTACACTGCTCATCCCTACCGAGGGTTTCTTT. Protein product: CASSLSPPTLLIPTEGFF.

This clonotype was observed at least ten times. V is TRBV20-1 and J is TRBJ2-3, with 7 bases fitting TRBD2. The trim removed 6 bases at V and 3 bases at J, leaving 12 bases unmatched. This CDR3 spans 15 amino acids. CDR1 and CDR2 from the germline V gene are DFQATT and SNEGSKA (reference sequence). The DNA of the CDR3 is TGCAGTGCCCTTCGGGCGGGAGCGGCTACAGATACGCAGTATTTT. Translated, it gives CSALRAGAATDTQYF.

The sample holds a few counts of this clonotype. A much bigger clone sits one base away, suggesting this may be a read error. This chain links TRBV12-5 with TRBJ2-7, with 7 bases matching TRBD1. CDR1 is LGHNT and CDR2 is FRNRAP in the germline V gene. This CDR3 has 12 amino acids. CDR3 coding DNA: TGTGCTAGTGGTCGGGACAGCTACGGGCAGTACTTC. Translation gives CASGRDSYGQYF.

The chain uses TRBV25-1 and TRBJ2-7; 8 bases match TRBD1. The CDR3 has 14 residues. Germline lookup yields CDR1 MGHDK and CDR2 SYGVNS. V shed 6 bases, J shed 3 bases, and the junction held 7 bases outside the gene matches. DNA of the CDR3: TGTGCCAGCAGCAAAGGACAGGGTCACTACGAGCAGTACTTC. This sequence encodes CASSKGQGHYEQYF.

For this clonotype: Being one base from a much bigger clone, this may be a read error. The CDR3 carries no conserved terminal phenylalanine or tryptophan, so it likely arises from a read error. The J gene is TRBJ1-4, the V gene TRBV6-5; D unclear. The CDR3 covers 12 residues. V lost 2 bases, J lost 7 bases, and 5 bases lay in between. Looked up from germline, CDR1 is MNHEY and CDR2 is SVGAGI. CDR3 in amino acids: CASSYPGEKLFS. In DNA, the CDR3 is TGTGCCAGCAGTTACCCGGGTGAAAAACTGTTTTCT.

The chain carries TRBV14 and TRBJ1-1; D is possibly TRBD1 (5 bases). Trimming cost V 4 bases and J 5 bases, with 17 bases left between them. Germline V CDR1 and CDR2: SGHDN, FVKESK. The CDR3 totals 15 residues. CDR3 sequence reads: CASSRVGGEVTEAFF. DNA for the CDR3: TGTGCCAGCAGCCGCGTGGGGGGGGAGGTTACTGAAGCTTTCTTT.

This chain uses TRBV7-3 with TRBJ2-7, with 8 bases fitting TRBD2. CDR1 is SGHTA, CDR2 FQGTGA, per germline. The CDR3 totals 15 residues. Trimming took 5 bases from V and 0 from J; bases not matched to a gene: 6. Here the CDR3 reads CASSLLAESSYEQYF. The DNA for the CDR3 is TGTGCCAGCAGCCTACTAGCGGAGAGCTCCTACGAGCAGTACTTC.

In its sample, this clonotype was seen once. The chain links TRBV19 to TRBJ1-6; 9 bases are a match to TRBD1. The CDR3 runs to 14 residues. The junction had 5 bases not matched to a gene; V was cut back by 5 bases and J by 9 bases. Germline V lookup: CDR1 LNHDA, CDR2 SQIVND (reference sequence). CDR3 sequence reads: CASSPQGATSPLHF. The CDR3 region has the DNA TGTGCCAGTAGTCCACAGGGGGCAACTTCACCCCTCCACTTT.

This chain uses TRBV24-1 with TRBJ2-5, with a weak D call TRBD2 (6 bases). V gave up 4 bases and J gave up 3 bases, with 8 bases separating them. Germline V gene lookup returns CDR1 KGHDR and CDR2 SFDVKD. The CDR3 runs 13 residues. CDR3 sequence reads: CATSERGKETQYF. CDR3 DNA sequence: TGTGCCACCAGTGAACGGGGGAAAGAGACCCAGTACTTC.

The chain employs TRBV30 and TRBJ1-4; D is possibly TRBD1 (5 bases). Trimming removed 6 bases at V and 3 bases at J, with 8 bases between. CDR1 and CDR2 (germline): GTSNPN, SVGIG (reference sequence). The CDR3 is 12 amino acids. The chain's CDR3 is CACRGANEKLFF. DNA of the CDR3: TGTGCCTGTAGGGGTGCTAATGAAAAACTGTTTTTT.

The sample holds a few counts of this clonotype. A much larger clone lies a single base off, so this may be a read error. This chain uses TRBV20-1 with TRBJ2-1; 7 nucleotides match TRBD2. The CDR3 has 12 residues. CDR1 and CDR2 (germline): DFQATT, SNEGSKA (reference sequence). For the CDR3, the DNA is TGCAGTGCTAGCCGACTAGCTGCGGAGCGGTTCTTC. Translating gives CSASRLAAERFF.

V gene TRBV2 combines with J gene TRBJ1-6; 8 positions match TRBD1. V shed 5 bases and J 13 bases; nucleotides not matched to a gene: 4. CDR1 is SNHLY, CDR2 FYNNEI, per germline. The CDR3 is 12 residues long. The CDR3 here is CASSWTGTPLHF. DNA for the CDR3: TGTGCCAGCAGTTGGACAGGGACTCCCCTCCACTTT.

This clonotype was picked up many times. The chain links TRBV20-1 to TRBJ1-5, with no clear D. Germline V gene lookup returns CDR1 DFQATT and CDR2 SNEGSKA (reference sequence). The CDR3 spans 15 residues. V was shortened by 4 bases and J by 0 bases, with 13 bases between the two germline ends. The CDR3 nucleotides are TGCAGTGCTAATGGGGAAATGTATAGCAATCAGCCCCAGCATTTT. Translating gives CSANGEMYSNQPQHF.

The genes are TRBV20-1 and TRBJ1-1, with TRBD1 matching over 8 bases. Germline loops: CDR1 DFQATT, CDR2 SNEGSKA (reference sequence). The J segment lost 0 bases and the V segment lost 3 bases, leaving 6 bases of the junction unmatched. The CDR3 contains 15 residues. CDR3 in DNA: TGCAGTGCTAGTCCAGGACAGGGCGTGAACACTGAAGCTTTCTTT. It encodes CSASPGQGVNTEAFF.

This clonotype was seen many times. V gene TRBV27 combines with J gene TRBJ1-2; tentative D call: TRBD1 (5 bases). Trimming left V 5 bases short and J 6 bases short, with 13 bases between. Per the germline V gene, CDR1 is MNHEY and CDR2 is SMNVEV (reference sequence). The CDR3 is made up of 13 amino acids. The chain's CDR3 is CASSPIPTDGYTF. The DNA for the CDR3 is TGTGCCAGCAGTCCCATTCCGACAGATGGCTACACCTTC.

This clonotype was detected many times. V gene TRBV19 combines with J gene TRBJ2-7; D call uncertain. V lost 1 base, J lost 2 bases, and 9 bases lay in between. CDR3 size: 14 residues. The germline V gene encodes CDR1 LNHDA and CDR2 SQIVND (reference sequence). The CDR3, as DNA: TGTGCCAGTAGTATAGCGTCCGGCGCCTACGAGCAGTACTTC. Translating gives CASSIASGAYEQYF.

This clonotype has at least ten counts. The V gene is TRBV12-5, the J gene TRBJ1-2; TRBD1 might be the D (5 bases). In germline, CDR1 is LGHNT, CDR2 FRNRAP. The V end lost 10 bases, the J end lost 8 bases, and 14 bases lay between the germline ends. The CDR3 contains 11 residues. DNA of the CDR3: TGTGCTATCCAGGGTTACGGCGGCTACACCTTC. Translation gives CAIQGYGGYTF.